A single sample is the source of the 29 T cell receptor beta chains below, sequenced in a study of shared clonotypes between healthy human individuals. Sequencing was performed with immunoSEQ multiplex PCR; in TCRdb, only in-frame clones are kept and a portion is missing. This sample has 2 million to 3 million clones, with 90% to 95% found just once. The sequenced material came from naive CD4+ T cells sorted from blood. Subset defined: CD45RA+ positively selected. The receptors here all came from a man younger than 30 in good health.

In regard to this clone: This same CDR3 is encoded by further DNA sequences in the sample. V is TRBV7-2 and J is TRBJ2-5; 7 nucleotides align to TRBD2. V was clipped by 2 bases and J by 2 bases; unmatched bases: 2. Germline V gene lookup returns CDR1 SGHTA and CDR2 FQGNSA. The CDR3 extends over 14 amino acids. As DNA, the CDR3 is TGTGCCAGCAGCTTACAGGGAGGGCAAGAGACCCAGTACTTC. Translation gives CASSLQGGQETQYF.

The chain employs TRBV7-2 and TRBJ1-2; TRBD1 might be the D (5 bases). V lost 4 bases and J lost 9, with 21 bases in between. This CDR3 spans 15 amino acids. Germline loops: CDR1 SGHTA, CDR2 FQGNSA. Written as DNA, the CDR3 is TGTGCCAGCAGCTCCCCGGGGGGTCTCCGTGAGAGCTACACCTTC. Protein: CASSSPGGLRESYTF.

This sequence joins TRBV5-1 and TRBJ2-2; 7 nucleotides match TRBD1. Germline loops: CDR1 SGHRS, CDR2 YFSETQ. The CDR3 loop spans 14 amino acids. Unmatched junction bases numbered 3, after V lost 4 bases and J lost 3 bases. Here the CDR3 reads CASSVQGDTGELFF. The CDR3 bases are TGCGCCAGCAGCGTCCAGGGGGACACCGGGGAGCTGTTTTTT. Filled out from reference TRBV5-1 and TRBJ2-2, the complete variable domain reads KAGVTQTPRYLIKTRGQQVTLSCSPISGHRSVSWYQQTPGQGLQFLFEYFSETQRNKGNFPGRFSGRQFSNSRSEMNVSTLELGDSALYLCASSVQGDTGELFFGEGSRLTVL.

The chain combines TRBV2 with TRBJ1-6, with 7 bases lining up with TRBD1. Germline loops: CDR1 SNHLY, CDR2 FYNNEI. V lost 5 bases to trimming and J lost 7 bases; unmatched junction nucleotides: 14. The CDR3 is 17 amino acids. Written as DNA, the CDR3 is TGTGCCAGCAGTCACTACCGGGACAGACTTCAGAATTCACCCCTCCACTTT. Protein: CASSHYRDRLQNSPLHF.

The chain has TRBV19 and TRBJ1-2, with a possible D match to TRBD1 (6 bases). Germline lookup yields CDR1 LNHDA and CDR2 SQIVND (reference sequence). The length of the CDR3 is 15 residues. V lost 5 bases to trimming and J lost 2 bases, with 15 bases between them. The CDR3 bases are TGTGCCAGTAGTGCCCTCGGACAGTCCAACTATGGCTACACCTTC. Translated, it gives CASSALGQSNYGYTF. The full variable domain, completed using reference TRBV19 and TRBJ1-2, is DGGITQSPKYLFRKEGQNVTLSCEQNLNHDAMYWYRQDPGQGLRLIYYSQIVNDFQKGDIAEGYSVSREKKESFPLTVTSAQKNPTAFYLCASSALGQSNYGYTFGSGTRLTVV.

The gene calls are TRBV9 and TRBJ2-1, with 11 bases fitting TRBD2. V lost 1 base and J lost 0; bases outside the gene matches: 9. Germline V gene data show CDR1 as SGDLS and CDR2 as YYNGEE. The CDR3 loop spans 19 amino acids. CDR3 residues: CASSVNPSGRKGSYNEQFF. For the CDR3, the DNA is TGTGCCAGCAGCGTAAATCCTAGCGGGAGGAAGGGCTCCTACAATGAGCAGTTCTTC.

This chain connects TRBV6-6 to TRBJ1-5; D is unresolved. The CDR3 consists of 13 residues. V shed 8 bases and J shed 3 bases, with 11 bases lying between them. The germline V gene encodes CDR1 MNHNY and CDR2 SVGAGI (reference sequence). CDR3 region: CASQPAPNQPQHF. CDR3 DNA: TGTGCCAGCCAACCGGCGCCCAATCAGCCCCAGCATTTT.

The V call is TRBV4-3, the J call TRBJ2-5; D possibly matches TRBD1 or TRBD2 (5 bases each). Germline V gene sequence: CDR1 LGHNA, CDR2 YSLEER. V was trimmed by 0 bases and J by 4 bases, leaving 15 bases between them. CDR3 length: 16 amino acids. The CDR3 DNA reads TGCGCCAGCAGCCAAGACGGGGCAGCACCTTCAGAGACCCAGTACTTC. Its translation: CASSQDGAAPSETQYF.

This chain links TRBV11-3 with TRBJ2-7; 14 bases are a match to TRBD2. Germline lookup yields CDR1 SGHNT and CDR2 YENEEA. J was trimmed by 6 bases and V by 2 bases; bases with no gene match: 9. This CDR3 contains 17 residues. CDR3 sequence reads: CASSLQRGLAGEGEQYF. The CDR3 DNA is TGTGCCAGCAGCTTACAACGGGGACTAGCGGGAGAGGGCGAGCAGTACTTC.

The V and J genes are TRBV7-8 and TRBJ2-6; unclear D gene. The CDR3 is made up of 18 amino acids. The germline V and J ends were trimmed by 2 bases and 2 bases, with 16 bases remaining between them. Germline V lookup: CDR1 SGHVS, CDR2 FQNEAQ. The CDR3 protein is CASSLTSSLVTGANVLTF. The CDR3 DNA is TGTGCCAGCAGCTTAACTTCATCCTTAGTCACTGGGGCCAACGTCCTGACTTTC.

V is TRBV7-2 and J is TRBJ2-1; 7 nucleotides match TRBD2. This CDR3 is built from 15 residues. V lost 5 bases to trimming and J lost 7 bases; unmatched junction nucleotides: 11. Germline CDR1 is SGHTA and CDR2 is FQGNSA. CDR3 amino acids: CASSQMASGNNEQFF. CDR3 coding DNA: TGTGCCAGCAGCCAGATGGCTAGCGGTAATAATGAGCAGTTCTTC.

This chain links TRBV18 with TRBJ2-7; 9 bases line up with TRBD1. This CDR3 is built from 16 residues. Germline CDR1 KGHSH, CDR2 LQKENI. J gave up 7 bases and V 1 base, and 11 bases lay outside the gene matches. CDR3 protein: CASSPLPGQGGSEQYF. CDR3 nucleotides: TGTGCCAGCTCACCACTCCCGGGACAGGGTGGGAGTGAGCAGTACTTC.

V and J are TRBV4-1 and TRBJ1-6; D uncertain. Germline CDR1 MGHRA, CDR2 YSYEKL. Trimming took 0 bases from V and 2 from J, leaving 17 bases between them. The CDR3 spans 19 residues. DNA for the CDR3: TGCGCCAGCAGCCAAGATCCCAGGTCAGGAGAACCCTATAATTCACCCCTCCACTTT. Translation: CASSQDPRSGEPYNSPLHF.

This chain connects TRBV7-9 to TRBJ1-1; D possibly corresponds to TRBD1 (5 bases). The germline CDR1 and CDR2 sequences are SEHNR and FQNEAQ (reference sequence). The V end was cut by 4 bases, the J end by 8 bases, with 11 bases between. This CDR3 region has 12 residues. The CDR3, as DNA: TGTGCCAGCAGCTATACCCGACAGGAAGCTTTCTTT. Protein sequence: CASSYTRQEAFF.

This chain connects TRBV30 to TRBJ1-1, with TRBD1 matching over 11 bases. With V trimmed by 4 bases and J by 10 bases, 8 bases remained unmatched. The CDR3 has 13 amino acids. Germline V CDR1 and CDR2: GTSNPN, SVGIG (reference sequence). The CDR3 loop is CAWISDRGLGAFF. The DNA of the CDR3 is TGTGCCTGGATTTCGGACAGGGGGCTCGGAGCTTTCTTT.

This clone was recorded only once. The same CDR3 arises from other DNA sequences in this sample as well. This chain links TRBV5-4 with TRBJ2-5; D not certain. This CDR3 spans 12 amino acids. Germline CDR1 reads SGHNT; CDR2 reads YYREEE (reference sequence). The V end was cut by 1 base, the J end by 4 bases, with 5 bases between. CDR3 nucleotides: TGTGCCAGCAGCTTGCCGGGAGAGACCCAGTACTTC. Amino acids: CASSLPGETQYF.

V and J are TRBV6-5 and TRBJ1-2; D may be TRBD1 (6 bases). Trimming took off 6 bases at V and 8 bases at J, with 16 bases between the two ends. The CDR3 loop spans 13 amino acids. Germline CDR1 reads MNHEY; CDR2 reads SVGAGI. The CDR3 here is CASSRDTAKGYTF. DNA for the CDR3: TGTGCCAGCAGCCGGGACACCGCTAAAGGCTACACCTTC.

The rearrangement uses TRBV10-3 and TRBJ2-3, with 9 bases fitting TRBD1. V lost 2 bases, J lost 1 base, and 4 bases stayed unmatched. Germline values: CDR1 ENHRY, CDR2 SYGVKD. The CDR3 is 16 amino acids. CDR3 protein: CAISEGRTGGTDTQYF. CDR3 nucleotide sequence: TGTGCCATCAGTGAGGGGAGGACAGGGGGCACAGATACGCAGTATTTT.

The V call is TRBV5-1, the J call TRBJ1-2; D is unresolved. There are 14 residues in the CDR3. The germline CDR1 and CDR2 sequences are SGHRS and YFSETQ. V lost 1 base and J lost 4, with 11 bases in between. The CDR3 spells CASSLSSEGYGYTF. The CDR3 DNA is TGCGCCAGCAGCTTGTCGTCGGAGGGCTATGGCTACACCTTC.

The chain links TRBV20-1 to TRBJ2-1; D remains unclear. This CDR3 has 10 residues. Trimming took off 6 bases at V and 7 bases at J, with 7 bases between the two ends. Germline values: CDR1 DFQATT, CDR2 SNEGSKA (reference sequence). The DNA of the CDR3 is TGCAGTGCCCTCGAGAATGAGCAGTTCTTC. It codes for CSALENEQFF.

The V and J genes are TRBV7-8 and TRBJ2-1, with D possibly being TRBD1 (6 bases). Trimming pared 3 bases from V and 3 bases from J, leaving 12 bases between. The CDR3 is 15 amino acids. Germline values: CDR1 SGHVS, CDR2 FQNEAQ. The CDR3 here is CASSFGQNFYNEQFF. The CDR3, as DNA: TGTGCCAGCAGCTTCGGACAGAATTTCTACAATGAGCAGTTCTTC. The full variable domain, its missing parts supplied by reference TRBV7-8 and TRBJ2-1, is GAGVSQSPRYKVAKRGQDVALRCDPISGHVSLFWYQQALGQGPEFLTYFQNEAQLDKSGLPSDRFFAERPEGSVSTLKIQRTQQEDSAVYLCASSFGQNFYNEQFFGPGTRLTVL.

This CDR3 is CASSLATGGVGYEQYF. In DNA form, the CDR3 reads TGTGCCAGCAGCTTAGCTACAGGGGGCGTCGGGTACGAGCAGTACTTC. The chain uses TRBV7-9 and TRBJ2-7, with 9 bases matching TRBD1. J was trimmed by 4 bases and V by 0 bases; bases with no gene match: 7. The CDR3 totals 16 residues. Germline CDR1 SEHNR, CDR2 FQNEAQ (reference sequence).

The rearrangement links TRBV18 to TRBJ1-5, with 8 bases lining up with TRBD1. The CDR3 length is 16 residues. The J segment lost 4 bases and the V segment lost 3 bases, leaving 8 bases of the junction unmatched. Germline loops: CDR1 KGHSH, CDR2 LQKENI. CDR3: CASSPNRDRTNQPQHF. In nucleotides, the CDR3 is TGTGCCAGCTCACCGAACCGGGACAGGACGAATCAGCCCCAGCATTTT. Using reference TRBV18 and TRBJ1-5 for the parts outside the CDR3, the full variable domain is NAGVMQNPRHLVRRRGQEARLRCSPMKGHSHVYWYRQLPEEGLKFMVYLQKENIIDESGMPKERFSAEFPKEGPSILRIQQVVRGDSAAYFCASSPNRDRTNQPQHFGDGTRLSIL.

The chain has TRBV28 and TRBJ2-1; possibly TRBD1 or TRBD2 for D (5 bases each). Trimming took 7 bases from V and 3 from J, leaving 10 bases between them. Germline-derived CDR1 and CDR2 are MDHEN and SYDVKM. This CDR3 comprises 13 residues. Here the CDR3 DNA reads TGTGCCAGCATCGGGGACGGCTACAATGAGCAGTTCTTC. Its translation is CASIGDGYNEQFF.

The CDR3 nucleotides are TGTGCCAGCAGCGAACTAGCGGAGCAGTTCTTC. Encoded protein: CASSELAEQFF. The rearrangement uses TRBV28 and TRBJ2-1, with 7 bases aligning to TRBD2. This CDR3 comprises 11 residues. J lost 10 bases, V lost 6 bases, and 3 bases had no gene match. The germline V gene has CDR1 MDHEN and CDR2 SYDVKM. The whole variable domain, remainder taken from reference TRBV28 and TRBJ2-1, is DVKVTQSSRYLVKRTGEKVFLECVQDMDHENMFWYRQDPGLGLRLIYFSYDVKMKEKGDIPEGYSVSREKKERFSLILESASTNQTSMYLCASSELAEQFFGPGTRLTVL.

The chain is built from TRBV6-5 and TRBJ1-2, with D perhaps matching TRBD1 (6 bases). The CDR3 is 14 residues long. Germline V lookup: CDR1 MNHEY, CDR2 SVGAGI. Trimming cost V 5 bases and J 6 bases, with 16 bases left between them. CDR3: CASSEGHTGHGYTF. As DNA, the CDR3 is TGTGCCAGCAGTGAGGGACACACTGGCCATGGCTACACCTTC.

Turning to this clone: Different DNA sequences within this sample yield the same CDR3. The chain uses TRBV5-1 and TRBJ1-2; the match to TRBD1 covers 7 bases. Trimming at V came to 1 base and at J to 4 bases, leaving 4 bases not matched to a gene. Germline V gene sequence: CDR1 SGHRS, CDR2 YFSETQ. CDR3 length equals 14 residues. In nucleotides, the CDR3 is TGCGCCAGCAGCTTGTTCCAGGGGGGCTATGGCTACACCTTC. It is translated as CASSLFQGGYGYTF. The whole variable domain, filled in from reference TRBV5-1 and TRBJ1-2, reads KAGVTQTPRYLIKTRGQQVTLSCSPISGHRSVSWYQQTPGQGLQFLFEYFSETQRNKGNFPGRFSGRQFSNSRSEMNVSTLELGDSALYLCASSLFQGGYGYTFGSGTRLTVV.

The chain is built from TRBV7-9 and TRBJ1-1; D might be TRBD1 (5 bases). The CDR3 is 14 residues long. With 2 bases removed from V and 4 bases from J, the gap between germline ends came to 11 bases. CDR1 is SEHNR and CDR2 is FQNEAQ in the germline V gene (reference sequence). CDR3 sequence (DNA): TGTGCCAGCAGCTTACAGGGAAAATCCACTGAAGCTTTCTTT. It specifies CASSLQGKSTEAFF.

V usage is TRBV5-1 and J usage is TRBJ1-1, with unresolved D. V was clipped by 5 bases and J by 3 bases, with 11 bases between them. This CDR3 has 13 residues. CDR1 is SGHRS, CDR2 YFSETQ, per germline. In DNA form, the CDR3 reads TGCGCCAGCAGACGGACGGCAGACACTGAAGCTTTCTTT. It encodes CASRRTADTEAFF.